The subject of this entry is one T cell receptor beta chain. The junction and the germline gene differ at one end; a read error may be behind it. The CDR3 extends over 15 amino acids. Germline V lookup: CDR1 SGHTA, CDR2 FQGTGA. This record belongs to a study of regulatory T cells in long-lasting Graves disease. The TCR beta library used iRepertoire HTBI primers with Arm-PCR amplification of CDR3. TCRdb fed the multiplex PCR reads into MiXCR, producing one record per CDR3 protein. The sample shows around 450,000 distinct CDR3 sequences, roughly 21% of them seen only once. The time point here: persistent/refractory GD, antithyroid drugs over 5 years with positive TRAb. Extracted PBMC RNA gave rise to the TCR library.

This sequence originates from a female donor with Graves disease. The rearrangement links TRBV7-3 to TRBJ2-2; perhaps D is TRBD1 or TRBD2 (5 bases each). The sample here was peripheral blood mononuclear cells (PBMCs), taken when the disease was refractory, from a patient treated with antithyroid drugs. CDR3 DNA: TGTGCCAGCAGCCTCGGGGCAGAAGGAACCGGGGAACTGTTTTTT. As protein: CASSLGAEGTGELFF. Using reference TRBV7-3 and TRBJ2-2 for the parts outside the CDR3, the full variable domain is GAGVSQTPSNKVTEKGKYVELRCDPISGHTALYWYRQSLGQGPEFLIYFQGTGAADDSGLPNDRFFAVRPEGSVSTLKIQRTERGDSAVYLCASSLGAEGTGELFFGEGSRLTVL.